These 30 T cell receptor beta chains originate from one sample sequenced in a study of cytomegalovirus exposure and HLA in healthy donors. Libraries were prepared by immunoSEQ multiplex PCR; TCRdb keeps only in-frame clonotypes and omits some of them. The profile shows roughly 350,000 clones, 86% of them singletons. The sample comprised PBMCs. These receptors were taken from a young woman in good health and CMV-seronegative.

This clone was detected only once. The chain employs TRBV10-3 and TRBJ2-7; 11 bases align to TRBD1. V was pared by 6 bases and J by 4 bases, with 8 bases of the junction left unmatched. The V gene's germline CDR1 is ENHRY and CDR2 SYGVKD. CDR3 length equals 15 residues. CDR3 in DNA: TGTGCCATCAGGGCCGGGACAGGGGGAGATTACGAGCAGTACTTC. It yields the protein CAIRAGTGGDYEQYF.

This clone was counted at least ten times. The gene calls are TRBV6-5 and TRBJ1-3; no firm D call. The CDR3 extends over 12 amino acids. The germline V gene has CDR1 MNHEY and CDR2 SVGAGI. V was pared by 6 bases and J by 5 bases, with 8 bases between. Here the CDR3 DNA reads TGTGCCAGCAGGGGAGGCAGAAACACCATATATTTT. Translation: CASRGGRNTIYF.

The rearrangement uses TRBV5-1 and TRBJ2-5; a possible D gene is TRBD2 (5 bases). There are 16 residues in the CDR3. The V end lost 6 bases, the J end lost 4 bases, and 22 bases lay between the germline ends. From germline, CDR1 is SGHRS and CDR2 YFSETQ. The CDR3 here is CASTQTLGVPGETQYF. The CDR3 DNA reads as TGCGCCAGCACCCAAACCCTGGGAGTTCCGGGAGAGACCCAGTACTTC.

This clone was observed a single time. The chain recombines TRBV5-6 with TRBJ2-7; 10 bases line up with TRBD2. The V gene end was trimmed by 4 bases and the J gene end by 3 bases; junction bases not matched to a gene: 1. This CDR3 spans 13 amino acids. Germline assignment: CDR1 SGHDT and CDR2 YYEEEE. The CDR3 DNA sequence: TGTGCCAGCAGCCCTAGCGGGAGCTACGAGCAGTACTTC. Its protein product is CASSPSGSYEQYF.

The rearrangement uses TRBV2 and TRBJ2-1, with 7 nucleotides matching TRBD1. The V gene's germline CDR1 is SNHLY and CDR2 FYNNEI. Losses at the gene ends were 6 bases for V and 9 bases for J; bases not matched to a gene: 11. This CDR3 region has 14 residues. This chain's CDR3 is CASSSPDRDLEQFF. The CDR3 DNA follows: TGTGCCAGCAGCAGCCCCGACAGGGACCTTGAGCAGTTCTTC.

The rearrangement uses TRBV30 and TRBJ1-1, with a weak D call TRBD1 (6 bases). V lost 2 bases, J lost 4 bases, and 17 bases lay in between. The CDR3 has 15 residues. Germline CDR1 and CDR2: GTSNPN and SVGIG (reference sequence). This CDR3 reads CAWSTKQGSGTEAFF. The CDR3 nucleotides are TGTGCCTGGAGTACCAAACAGGGCAGCGGCACTGAAGCTTTCTTT.

The chain recombines TRBV9 with TRBJ2-6; D is undetermined. This CDR3 region has 9 residues. V lost 3 bases to trimming and J lost 18 bases, with 7 bases between them. Germline V gene lookup returns CDR1 SGDLS and CDR2 YYNGEE. The CDR3 bases are TGTGCCAGCAGCGCCCCACAGACTTTC. Amino acid sequence: CASSAPQTF.

The rearrangement uses TRBV7-7 and TRBJ2-1; D is perhaps TRBD1 (5 bases). Per germline, CDR1 SSHAT and CDR2 FNYEAQ (reference sequence). There are 13 residues in the CDR3. The CDR3 DNA sequence: TGTGCTATTGGGGCGTCTGTGGGAAATGAGCAGTTCTTC. Its protein product is CAIGASVGNEQFF.

This chain connects TRBV27 to TRBJ2-5; 7 bases align to TRBD2. Looked up from germline, CDR1 is MNHEY and CDR2 is SMNVEV (reference sequence). The CDR3 consists of 15 residues. V lost 6 bases and J lost 1; bases outside the gene matches: 8. The chain's CDR3 is CASSQSSGSQETQYF. The DNA for the CDR3 is TGTGCCAGCAGCCAATCTAGCGGAAGCCAAGAGACCCAGTACTTC.

The chain has TRBV11-2 and TRBJ2-2; 7 bases align to TRBD1. The V gene end was trimmed by 5 bases and the J gene end by 0 bases; junction bases not matched to a gene: 3. Germline CDR1 and CDR2: SGHAT and FQNNGV. This CDR3 is 15 amino acids long. This chain's CDR3 is CASSPGQSNTGELFF. For the CDR3, the DNA is TGTGCCAGCAGCCCGGGACAGTCGAACACCGGGGAGCTGTTTTTT.

The chain is built from TRBV19 and TRBJ1-5; possibly TRBD1 for D (5 bases). CDR1 is LNHDA and CDR2 is SQIVND in the germline V gene (reference sequence). The germline V and J ends were trimmed by 4 bases and 2 bases, with 12 bases remaining between them. This CDR3 spans 15 amino acids. The CDR3 spells CASSTGGSGNQPQHF. CDR3 in DNA: TGTGCCAGTAGTACCGGGGGGTCCGGCAATCAGCCCCAGCATTTT.

This chain uses TRBV18 with TRBJ2-7, with 8 bases lining up with TRBD2. The trim removed 4 bases at V and 5 bases at J, leaving 7 bases unmatched. The CDR3 is 14 residues long. The germline gives CDR1 KGHSH, CDR2 LQKENI. CDR3 nucleotides: TGTGCCAGCTCACGCGGACTAGCTAGCCACGAGCAGTACTTC. This sequence encodes CASSRGLASHEQYF.

V is TRBV19 and J is TRBJ2-3, with 7 bases aligning to TRBD2. Germline trimming cut 4 bases from V and 4 bases from J; bases unmatched to any gene: 5. CDR3 length: 14 residues. Germline CDR1 is LNHDA and CDR2 is SQIVND (reference sequence). The CDR3 region is CASSKAGPADTQYF. The CDR3 nucleotides read TGTGCCAGTAGTAAAGCGGGACCGGCAGATACGCAGTATTTT.

The V and J genes are TRBV18 and TRBJ1-5; D might be TRBD1 (5 bases). Germline CDR1 and CDR2: KGHSH and LQKENI. This CDR3 spans 14 amino acids. Trimming removed 6 bases from V and 4 bases from J, with 13 bases in between. The CDR3 loop is CASSREDANQPQHF. The CDR3 DNA reads as TGTGCCAGCTCCAGGGAGGACGCTAATCAGCCCCAGCATTTT. Supplemented by reference TRBV18 and TRBJ1-5, the full variable domain reads NAGVMQNPRHLVRRRGQEARLRCSPMKGHSHVYWYRQLPEEGLKFMVYLQKENIIDESGMPKERFSAEFPKEGPSILRIQQVVRGDSAAYFCASSREDANQPQHFGDGTRLSIL.

This clone was found many times. This CDR3 is CASSLVASGGQETQYF. Written as DNA, the CDR3 is TGCGCCAGCAGCTTGGTTGCTAGCGGGGGCCAAGAGACCCAGTACTTC. The chain joins TRBV5-1 to TRBJ2-5, with 10 bases fitting TRBD2. The V segment lost 0 bases and the J segment 1 base; nucleotides outside the gene matches: 3. The V gene's germline CDR1 is SGHRS and CDR2 YFSETQ. This CDR3 is 16 amino acids long.

The chain recombines TRBV14 with TRBJ1-1, with TRBD1 matching 8 bases. Germline CDR1 reads SGHDN; CDR2 reads FVKESK. The CDR3 spans 16 residues. Trimming at V came to 4 bases and at J to 0 bases, leaving 7 bases not matched to a gene. CDR3 DNA: TGTGCCAGCAGCCCCACAGGGGGAGGTTTGAACACTGAAGCTTTCTTT. Amino acid sequence: CASSPTGGGLNTEAFF.

The chain joins TRBV28 to TRBJ2-2; possible D gene TRBD2, 6 bases. Germline CDR1 is MDHEN and CDR2 is SYDVKM. V was pared by 6 bases and J by 3 bases, with 17 bases between. This CDR3 spans 16 amino acids. CDR3 loop: CASSSRGRRYTGELFF. CDR3 bases: TGTGCCAGCAGCTCCCGGGGGAGGAGGTACACCGGGGAGCTGTTTTTT. Drawing the rest from reference TRBV28 and TRBJ2-2, the complete variable domain is DVKVTQSSRYLVKRTGEKVFLECVQDMDHENMFWYRQDPGLGLRLIYFSYDVKMKEKGDIPEGYSVSREKKERFSLILESASTNQTSMYLCASSSRGRRYTGELFFGEGSRLTVL.

This chain connects TRBV11-1 to TRBJ2-1, with a weak D call TRBD2 (6 bases). This CDR3 is 16 amino acids long. Trimming removed 3 bases at V and 7 bases at J, with 19 bases between. The germline CDR1 and CDR2 sequences are SGHAT and FQDESV (reference sequence). The CDR3: CASSFGGTSLGNEQFF. As DNA, the CDR3 is TGTGCCAGCAGCTTCGGCGGGACTTCCCTGGGGAATGAGCAGTTCTTC.

The chain recombines TRBV9 with TRBJ2-7, with TRBD2 matching over 7 bases. The V and J ends lost 0 bases and 0 bases, in that order; junction bases with no gene match: 12. The CDR3 extends over 18 amino acids. Germline values: CDR1 SGDLS, CDR2 YYNGEE. CDR3 amino acids: CASSVGGGGTTHSYEQYF. For the CDR3, the DNA is TGTGCCAGCAGCGTAGGTGGTGGTGGGACTACTCACTCCTACGAGCAGTACTTC.

The chain employs TRBV5-6 and TRBJ2-5, with 7 bases fitting TRBD1. Germline CDR1 SGHDT, CDR2 YYEEEE. This CDR3 has 15 amino acids. J was trimmed by 5 bases and V by 4 bases; bases with no gene match: 11. The CDR3 loop reads CASSTLQGFWETQYF. The CDR3 region has the DNA TGTGCCAGCAGCACTCTACAGGGGTTCTGGGAGACCCAGTACTTC.

The chain links TRBV6-1 to TRBJ2-7; 8 nucleotides agree with TRBD1. The trim removed 4 bases at V and 3 bases at J, leaving 5 bases unmatched. The V gene's germline CDR1 is MNHNS and CDR2 SASEGT. CDR3 size: 14 residues. As DNA, the CDR3 is TGTGCCAGCAGTGCGACAGGGGATAACTACGAGCAGTACTTC. Its protein is CASSATGDNYEQYF.

This chain links TRBV9 with TRBJ2-7; 11 bases are a match to TRBD2. CDR3 size: 15 residues. The germline gives CDR1 SGDLS, CDR2 YYNGEE. The V and J ends lost 7 bases and 3 bases, in that order; junction bases with no gene match: 9. As DNA, the CDR3 is TGTGCCAGCGCCCGGGGGACTAGCGGAGACTACGAGCAGTACTTC. It translates to CASARGTSGDYEQYF.

The CDR3 reads CASSLGAGGRTDTQYF. CDR3 sequence (DNA): TGTGCCAGCAGCTTAGGGGCGGGAGGGCGGACAGATACGCAGTATTTT. This chain connects TRBV7-2 to TRBJ2-3; 9 nucleotides line up with TRBD2. The CDR3 length is 16 residues. Germline V gives CDR1 SGHTA, CDR2 FQGNSA. The V segment lost 1 base and the J segment 3 bases; nucleotides outside the gene matches: 5.

The chain uses TRBV10-2 and TRBJ2-3; D remains ambiguous. V was pared by 0 bases and J by 3 bases, with 10 bases between. Germline V gene lookup returns CDR1 WSHSY and CDR2 SAAADI. This CDR3 has 15 amino acids. CDR3 nucleotide sequence: TGCGCCAGCAGTGAGTCTCCCCGGCGGACAGATACGCAGTATTTT. This sequence encodes CASSESPRRTDTQYF.

The rearrangement joins TRBV4-3 to TRBJ1-2; 9 nucleotides align to TRBD1. The trim removed 3 bases at V and 7 bases at J, leaving 3 bases unmatched. Germline lookup yields CDR1 LGHNA and CDR2 YSLEER. This CDR3 has 13 amino acids. The CDR3 sequence is CASSQGTGFGYTF. The CDR3 bases are TGCGCCAGCAGCCAGGGGACAGGGTTTGGCTACACCTTC.

The chain is built from TRBV27 and TRBJ2-7, with unresolved D. Germline V gene sequence: CDR1 MNHEY, CDR2 SMNVEV (reference sequence). V was pared by 6 bases and J by 0 bases, with 3 bases between. The CDR3 extends over 11 amino acids. The CDR3 reads CASRSSYEQYF. DNA of the CDR3: TGTGCCAGCAGGAGCTCCTACGAGCAGTACTTC.

The gene calls are TRBV2 and TRBJ1-1; 7 bases fit TRBD1. The V gene end was trimmed by 9 bases and the J gene end by 3 bases; junction bases not matched to a gene: 7. Per the germline V gene, CDR1 is SNHLY and CDR2 is FYNNEI. This CDR3 contains 13 residues. CDR3 residues: CASRGQGHTEAFF. CDR3 coding DNA: TGTGCCAGTAGGGGGCAGGGACACACTGAAGCTTTCTTT.

This clone was counted only a few times. This chain links TRBV29-1 with TRBJ2-3; weak D call: TRBD2 (6 bases). V lost 5 bases and J lost 0, with 9 bases in between. This CDR3 comprises 13 residues. Germline V gene data show CDR1 as SQVTM and CDR2 as ANQGSEA. The CDR3 DNA is TGCAGCGTTAACGGGGGTAGCACAGATACGCAGTATTTT. Translated, it gives CSVNGGSTDTQYF.

This clone was seen more than once but under ten times. This chain uses TRBV7-8 with TRBJ2-1; TRBD2 agrees at 11 bases. The CDR3 has 17 residues. J was trimmed by 1 base and V by 1 base; bases with no gene match: 3. Germline values: CDR1 SGHVS, CDR2 FQNEAQ. The CDR3 bases are TGTGCCAGCAGCTTAGGGACTAGCGGGTTTTCCTACAATGAGCAGTTCTTC. Translated: CASSLGTSGFSYNEQFF.

This clone has a handful of counts. The chain couples TRBV5-6 to TRBJ2-2, with 9 nucleotides matching TRBD1. Germline CDR1 SGHDT, CDR2 YYEEEE. Losses at the gene ends were 3 bases for V and 5 bases for J; bases not matched to a gene: 5. CDR3 length: 15 residues. The CDR3 DNA sequence: TGTGCCAGCAGCTATCGGGACAGGGCGACCGGGGAGCTGTTTTTT. Protein sequence: CASSYRDRATGELFF.